This T cell receptor (beta chain) derives from a study of CXCR3-negative and CXCR3-positive naive CD8 T cells. Study summary: Across all libraries, TRB reads numbered roughly 140 million, with about 1.5 +/- 0.3 million in each library. Study results and caveats: When CXCR3-positive naive cells were set against CXCR3-negative naive cells, the former had more hydrophobic TRB CDR3s. Both naive subsets showed comparably high diversity, and memory CD8+ cells showed much lower diversity.

Germline CDR1 is MRHNA and CDR2 is SNTAGT. This CDR3 comprises 14 residues. At a few hundred thousand cells each, triplicate sorts were carried out for each CD8+ T cell subset. CD45RO-CCR7+CD27+CD95- defined naive CD8+ T cells. About this clonotype: Its antigen remains unidentified.

Through 5' RACE with UMI labels, the TRB cDNA libraries were prepared. TCRdb reprocessed the 5' RACE reads and stores each CDR3 protein as one record, lacking DNA. The listing records under 85,000 distinct CDR3 sequences. V and J are TRBV6-4 and TRBJ2-3; lacking DNA, the TRBD2 call made by TCRdb goes unchecked. Sequencing was carried out using naive CXCR3+ CD8+ T cells from blood. The subset denotes: CD45RO-CCR7+CD27+CD95- naive CD8+ T cells expressing CXCR3 (TNR3+). This sequence originates from a human donor in good health. Some clones in this sample may be carry-over from other donors' samples. The CDR3: CASSDEGHTDTQYF.